Sequencing of this TCR beta chain was carried out in a study of cytomegalovirus exposure and HLA in healthy donors. Primers for the PCR totalled 60 Vbeta and 13 Jbeta. The data were produced by immunoSEQ multiplex PCR, yet TCRdb's version contains in-frame clones alone and is incomplete. The repertoire includes 90,000 to 110,000 clones, about 13% of them detected once, and 15% to 20% sits in the top ten. This CDR3 comprises 14 residues. The V end lost 0 bases, the J end lost 4 bases, and 10 bases lay between the germline ends. Germline V gene data show CDR1 as SGHDT and CDR2 as YYEEEE. This clonotype originated in a man aged 40-49 years in good health and CMV-seropositive. This chain joins TRBV5-6 and TRBJ1-1; D is perhaps TRBD1 (6 bases). The sample was PBMCs. This chain's CDR3 is CASSLVSGATEAFF. The CDR3 DNA reads as TGTGCCAGCAGCTTGGTATCAGGGGCCACTGAAGCTTTCTTT.